These 27 T cell receptor beta chains originate from one sample sequenced in a study of spatial heterogeneity in lung cancer. The time point: sample taken at primary tumor resection. Study-level findings and limits: For expanded intratumoral alpha and beta TCRs, counts tracked tumor mutation counts.

These receptors' antigens are unknown. TCRdb independently ran MiXCR on the 5' RACE reads; one entry per CDR3 protein. The sample has over 10,000 distinct CDR3 sequences, 5.6% seen once. This specimen consisted of lung tumor tissue, obtained at surgery. These receptors originate from a female donor with early-stage non-small cell lung cancer.

In this sample, this clonotype turned up many times. For a library built for alpha chains, this beta chain is a stray read; little rests on its size. The rearrangement uses TRBV12-3 or TRBV12-4 and TRBJ1-2; TRBD1 matches 10 bases. The V and J ends lost 1 base and 8 bases, in that order; junction bases with no gene match: 4. This CDR3 is built from 14 residues. CDR3 sequence: CASSLVRTGGGYTF. The CDR3 DNA is TGTGCCAGCAGTTTAGTCCGGACAGGGGGAGGCTACACCTTC.

In its sample, this clonotype was seen many times. This beta chain is a stray read from a library made for alpha chains; its abundance is not meaningful. The gene calls are TRBV11-2 and TRBJ2-6; TRBD1 matches 10 bases. CDR1 is SGHAT, CDR2 FQNNGV, per germline. This CDR3 spans 18 amino acids. The V and J ends lost 4 bases and 0 bases, in that order; junction bases with no gene match: 6. The CDR3 loop is CASSSDRGSYSGANVLTF. CDR3 DNA: TGTGCCAGCAGCTCGGACAGGGGGTCTTACTCTGGGGCCAACGTCCTGACTTTC.

The table lists this clonotype with many counts. This beta chain appears as a stray read in a library generated for alpha chains; its size is not informative. This chain links TRBV14 with TRBJ2-7, with D possibly being TRBD1 (6 bases). V shed 4 bases and J shed 9 bases, with 19 bases lying between them. The germline V gene encodes CDR1 SGHDN and CDR2 FVKESK. The CDR3 is 14 amino acids. CDR3 nucleotide sequence: TGTGCCAGCAGCCTCGGGACACCCCTACGAGGGCAGTACTTC. Translation gives CASSLGTPLRGQYF.

Ten or more counts support this clonotype. As an off-target read in a library built for alpha chains, this beta chain has a frequency of little significance. The chain recombines TRBV7-8 with TRBJ1-5, with D tentatively TRBD1 (5 bases). Trimming stripped 5 bases from V and 6 bases from J, with 8 bases between. The length of the CDR3 is 12 residues. CDR1 and CDR2 from the germline V gene are SGHVS and FQNEAQ. The CDR3 DNA sequence: TGTGCCAGCAGCCCCCAGGGTCAGCCCCAGCATTTT. Its protein is CASSPQGQPQHF.

In this sample, this clonotype turned up many times. A library made for alpha chains picked up this beta chain off target, so its size means little. This chain joins TRBV29-1 and TRBJ2-3; TRBD1 is a possible D gene (5 bases). The CDR3 contains 15 residues. Trimming cost V 6 bases and J 4 bases, with 20 bases left between them. Germline CDR1 SQVTM, CDR2 ANQGSEA. CDR3 residues: CSVGSDTSTSDTQYF. Written as DNA, the CDR3 is TGCAGCGTCGGGTCGGACACAAGTACTTCAGATACGCAGTATTTT.

This clonotype came up many times. The size of this beta chain means little, since it is a stray read in a library made for alpha chains. The rearrangement joins TRBV7-3 to TRBJ2-5; TRBD2 aligns across 9 bases. This CDR3 is 13 amino acids long. Unmatched junction bases numbered 2, after V lost 6 bases and J lost 3 bases. Germline CDR1 and CDR2: SGHTA and FQGTGA. The CDR3, as DNA: TGTGCCAGCAGTCGGACTAGCGAAGAGACCCAGTACTTC. The encoded protein is CASSRTSEETQYF.

Judged by abundance, this clonotype is medium-sized (0.01 to 0.1%). This beta chain turned up in a library designed for alpha chains; as an off-target read, its abundance says little. CDR3: CASSPKGGGNEQFF. The CDR3 DNA sequence: TGCGCCAGCAGCCCCAAGGGGGGGGGCAATGAGCAGTTCTTC. The V and J genes are TRBV4-1 and TRBJ2-1; weak D call: TRBD2 (7 bases). The CDR3 length is 14 residues. Germline V gene data show CDR1 as MGHRA and CDR2 as YSYEKL. V gave up 4 bases and J gave up 6 bases, with 13 bases separating them.

This clonotype was counted ten times or more. This beta chain is an off-target read within a library intended for alpha chains, so its frequency means little. This chain joins TRBV9 and TRBJ2-1, with 8 nucleotides matching TRBD2. The germline V gene has CDR1 SGDLS and CDR2 YYNGEE. V shed 0 bases, J shed 9 bases, and the junction held 5 bases outside the gene matches. CDR3 size: 14 residues. The CDR3 reads CASSVEGTSSEQFF. The CDR3 DNA reads TGTGCCAGCAGCGTAGAAGGGACTAGTAGTGAGCAGTTCTTC.

Concerning this clonotype itself: The size of this beta chain means little, since it is a stray read in a library made for alpha chains. This rearrangement joins TRBV7-6 to TRBJ1-4; D gene ambiguous. Germline V lookup: CDR1 SGHVS, CDR2 FNYEAQ. There are 15 residues in the CDR3. Trimming left V 5 bases short and J 4 bases short, with 14 bases between. The CDR3 DNA sequence: TGTGCCAGCAGCCCCCGACCAATCGATAATGAAAAACTGTTTTTT. Translation: CASSPRPIDNEKLFF.

This clonotype was picked up many times. A library prepared for alpha chains yielded this beta chain as an off-target read; its size is of little meaning. The chain couples TRBV10-3 to TRBJ2-5; possible D gene TRBD1, 5 bases. V was shortened by 2 bases and J by 5 bases, with 12 bases between the two germline ends. The CDR3 is 14 residues long. Per the germline V gene, CDR1 is ENHRY and CDR2 is SYGVKD. The CDR3, as DNA: TGTGCCATCAGTGAGCGAGCTCCAGGGGAGACCCAGTACTTC. It specifies CAISERAPGETQYF.

This clonotype showed up many times. Since it is a stray read in a library aimed at alpha chains, this beta chain has a size that is not meaningful. This chain links TRBV7-9 with TRBJ1-3, with D perhaps TRBD1 (6 bases). In germline, CDR1 is SEHNR, CDR2 FQNEAQ (reference sequence). The CDR3 is 15 residues long. Between the trimmed V and J ends, which lost 5 bases and 4 bases, there was a span of 15 bases. This CDR3 reads CASSPLGQRGNTIYF. The CDR3 nucleotides read TGTGCCAGCAGCCCTCTCGGACAGAGAGGAAACACCATATATTTT. The complete variable domain, with remaining parts taken from reference TRBV7-9 and TRBJ1-3, reads DTGVSQNPRHKITKRGQNVTFRCDPISEHNRLYWYRQTLGQGPEFLTYFQNEAQLEKSRLLSDRFSAERPKGSFSTLEIQRTEQGDSAMYLCASSPLGQRGNTIYFGEGSWLTVV.

This clonotype came up many times. A library made for alpha chains picked up this beta chain off target, so its size means little. The CDR3 reads CASSSQGTDTQYF. The CDR3 nucleotides are TGCGCCAGCAGCTCACAGGGAACAGATACGCAGTATTTT. The genes are TRBV5-1 and TRBJ2-3, with D possibly matching TRBD1 (6 bases). This CDR3 is 13 amino acids long. Germline V gives CDR1 SGHRS, CDR2 YFSETQ. V was shortened by 3 bases and J by 3 bases, with 8 bases between the two germline ends.

By sample fraction, this clonotype is medium-sized. The library was prepared for alpha chains; this beta chain is a stray read, so its frequency means little. The CDR3 protein is CSASATGGNQAFF. CDR3 coding DNA: TGCAGTGCTAGTGCTACAGGGGGGAACCAGGCTTTCTTT. This chain links TRBV20-1 with TRBJ1-1, with 8 bases identical to TRBD1. V gave up 3 bases and J gave up 11 bases; unmatched junction bases: 11. The CDR3 is 13 residues long. Germline CDR1 reads DFQATT; CDR2 reads SNEGSKA (reference sequence).

This clonotype occurred many times. Being off target in a library aimed at alpha chains, this beta chain has a size of little meaning. This sequence joins TRBV20-1 and TRBJ1-4; the match to TRBD1 covers 7 bases. The CDR3 spans 14 residues. Trimming at V came to 5 bases and at J to 7 bases, leaving 10 bases not matched to a gene. Germline assignment: CDR1 DFQATT and CDR2 SNEGSKA (reference sequence). DNA for the CDR3: TGCAGTGCTCCTAGGACAGGAAAGGGTGAAAAACTGTTTTTT. Encoded protein: CSAPRTGKGEKLFF.

This clonotype was found many times. A library made for alpha chains picked up this beta chain off target, so its size means little. CDR3 residues: CASRLQGADEKLFF. CDR3 nucleotide sequence: TGTGCCAGCAGGTTACAGGGGGCGGATGAAAAACTGTTTTTT. This chain uses TRBV28 with TRBJ1-4, with TRBD1 matching 9 bases. After removal of 6 bases from V and 6 bases from J, the junction contained 5 bases not matched to a gene. Per the germline V gene, CDR1 is MDHEN and CDR2 is SYDVKM. This CDR3 is built from 14 residues.

The table lists this clonotype with many counts. This beta chain came through as a stray read in a library set up for alpha chains, and its size says little. This chain connects TRBV5-1 to TRBJ2-1; 15 bases line up with TRBD2. V was clipped by 4 bases and J by 8 bases; unmatched bases: 10. The CDR3 is made up of 17 amino acids. CDR1 is SGHRS, CDR2 YFSETQ, per germline. In DNA, the CDR3 is TGCGCCAGCAGCCCGGGACTAGCGGGGGGTCTTGGGGATGAGCAGTTCTTC. Translated: CASSPGLAGGLGDEQFF.

This clonotype was counted at least ten times. Since the library was made to target alpha chains, this beta chain is a stray read and its abundance is not meaningful. The rearrangement links TRBV29-1 to TRBJ2-7; D may be TRBD2 (5 bases). Trimming left V 3 bases short and J 0 bases short, with 15 bases between. Germline CDR1 reads SQVTM; CDR2 reads ANQGSEA. The CDR3 length is 15 residues. For the CDR3, the DNA is TGCAGCGTTGATCGTGTCCTGGGGAGCTCCTACGAGCAGTACTTC. As protein: CSVDRVLGSSYEQYF.

This clonotype was detected ten times or more. This beta chain slipped into a library made for alpha chains as a stray read, so its size is not meaningful. The chain recombines TRBV28 with TRBJ1-5; the match to TRBD1 covers 7 bases. CDR3 length: 17 amino acids. From germline, CDR1 is MDHEN and CDR2 SYDVKM. Unmatched junction bases numbered 13, after V lost 1 base and J lost 7 bases. CDR3 amino acids: CASSLFPLRGGWQPQHF. The CDR3 DNA is TGTGCCAGCAGTTTATTCCCACTCAGGGGGGGGTGGCAGCCCCAGCATTTT.

This clonotype was recorded at least ten times. The library was prepared for alpha chains; this beta chain is a stray read, so its frequency means little. The V gene is TRBV4-1, the J gene TRBJ1-1, with a tentative D call TRBD1 (5 bases). Trimming removed 1 base at V and 0 bases at J, with 21 bases between. CDR1 is MGHRA and CDR2 is YSYEKL in the germline V gene. The length of the CDR3 is 19 residues. CDR3 nucleotide sequence: TGCGCCAGCAGCCAAGCCAACTCGGGGGTGCAAGGCATGAACACTGAAGCTTTCTTT. This codes for CASSQANSGVQGMNTEAFF.

This clonotype was seen at least ten times. A library prepared for alpha chains yielded this beta chain as an off-target read; its size is of little meaning. This sequence joins TRBV6-5 and TRBJ1-2; a possible D gene is TRBD1 (6 bases). V was trimmed by 6 bases and J by 5 bases, leaving 13 bases between them. CDR1 is MNHEY and CDR2 is SVGAGI in the germline V gene. The CDR3 consists of 13 residues. The CDR3 is CASRRDMTYGYTF. Written as DNA, the CDR3 is TGTGCCAGCAGACGGGACATGACATATGGCTACACCTTC.

This clonotype has ten or more counts. This beta chain was picked up by a library intended for alpha chains and is off target, so its count carries little meaning. The chain recombines TRBV24-1 with TRBJ2-1, with D perhaps TRBD2 (5 bases). Germline CDR1 is KGHDR and CDR2 is SFDVKD. The CDR3 covers 15 residues. The V and J ends lost 4 bases and 0 bases respectively, with 9 bases between them. The CDR3 protein is CATSERRSSYNEQFF. DNA of the CDR3: TGTGCCACCAGTGAACGGAGGAGCTCCTACAATGAGCAGTTCTTC.

In its sample, this clonotype was seen many times. With the library built for alpha chains, this beta chain is off target and its frequency is not meaningful. The rearrangement uses TRBV12-3 or TRBV12-4 and TRBJ2-7; 8 nucleotides agree with TRBD2. This CDR3 contains 14 residues. Trimming at V came to 5 bases and at J to 3 bases, leaving 6 bases not matched to a gene. The CDR3 loop is CASSPGGSGYEQYF. In DNA, the CDR3 is TGTGCCAGCAGTCCGGGGGGGAGCGGCTACGAGCAGTACTTC.

This clonotype came up many times. As an off-target read in a library built for alpha chains, this beta chain has a frequency of little significance. The rearrangement links TRBV12-3 or TRBV12-4 to TRBJ2-2; D is ambiguous. This CDR3 has 13 amino acids. The V gene lost 8 bases and the J gene lost 3 bases, with 10 bases spanning the gap. The CDR3 region has the DNA TGTGCCAGCTCCCGAAGTCACACCGGGGAGCTGTTTTTT. It is translated as CASSRSHTGELFF.

This clonotype was observed at least ten times. This beta chain lies outside the target of a library built for alpha chains; its clone size means little. This chain links TRBV30 with TRBJ1-6; D gene uncertain. V was shortened by 0 bases and J by 8 bases, with 11 bases between the two germline ends. CDR3 length equals 14 residues. Germline lookup yields CDR1 GTSNPN and CDR2 SVGIG (reference sequence). CDR3 residues: CAWSVGSDYSPLHF. The CDR3 nucleotides are TGTGCCTGGAGTGTGGGCAGTGACTATTCACCCCTCCACTTT.

This clonotype was detected ten times or more. The size of this beta chain means little, since it is a stray read in a library made for alpha chains. The CDR3 DNA reads TGTGCCAGCAGTACCCGGACAGTCAATGAGCAGTTCTTC. Translation: CASSTRTVNEQFF. The rearrangement links TRBV6-1 to TRBJ2-1; possible D gene TRBD1, 6 bases. The V gene lost 5 bases and the J gene lost 6 bases, with 11 bases spanning the gap. CDR3 length: 13 amino acids. Per the germline V gene, CDR1 is MNHNS and CDR2 is SASEGT.

This clonotype has ten or more counts. The library was prepared for alpha chains; this beta chain is a stray read, so its frequency means little. The chain recombines TRBV6-1 with TRBJ2-5; D is uncertain. The length of the CDR3 is 15 residues. The V gene's germline CDR1 is MNHNS and CDR2 SASEGT. V lost 5 bases and J lost 5, with 18 bases in between. The CDR3 DNA follows: TGTGCCAGCAGTCCTACGCGCTACCGAAGGGAGACCCAGTACTTC. This encodes CASSPTRYRRETQYF.

This clonotype has a count of ten or more. This beta chain is a stray read from a library made for alpha chains; its abundance is not meaningful. The chain recombines TRBV7-3 with TRBJ2-1; TRBD1 might be the D (6 bases). This CDR3 contains 16 residues. The V gene lost 4 bases and the J gene lost 3 bases, with 16 bases spanning the gap. Germline CDR1 SGHTA, CDR2 FQGTGA. The CDR3 loop reads CASSSRGTNVYNEQFF. The CDR3 region has the DNA TGTGCCAGCAGCTCTCGAGGGACAAACGTCTACAATGAGCAGTTCTTC.